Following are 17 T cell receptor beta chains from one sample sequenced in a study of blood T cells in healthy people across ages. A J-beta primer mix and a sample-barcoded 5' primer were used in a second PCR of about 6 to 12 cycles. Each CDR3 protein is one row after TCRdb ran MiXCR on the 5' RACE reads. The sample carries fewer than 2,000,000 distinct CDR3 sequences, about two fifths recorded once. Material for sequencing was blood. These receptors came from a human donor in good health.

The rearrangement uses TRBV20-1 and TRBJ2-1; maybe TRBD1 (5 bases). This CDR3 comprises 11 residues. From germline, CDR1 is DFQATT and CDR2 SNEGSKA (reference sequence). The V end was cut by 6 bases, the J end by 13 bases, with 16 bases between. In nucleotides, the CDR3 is TGCAGTGCCCTCCGGACATTCGTTCAGTTCTTC. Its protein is CSALRTFVQFF.

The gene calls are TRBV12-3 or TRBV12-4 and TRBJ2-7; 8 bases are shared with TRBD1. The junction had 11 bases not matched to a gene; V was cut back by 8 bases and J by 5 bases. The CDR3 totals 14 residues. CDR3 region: CASGPPGGKDEQYF. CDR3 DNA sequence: TGTGCCAGCGGTCCCCCAGGGGGCAAGGACGAGCAGTACTTC.

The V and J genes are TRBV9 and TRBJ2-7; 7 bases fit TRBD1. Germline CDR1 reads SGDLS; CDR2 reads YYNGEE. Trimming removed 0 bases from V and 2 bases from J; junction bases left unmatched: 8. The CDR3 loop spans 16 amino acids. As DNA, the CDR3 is TGTGCCAGCAGCGTAGCTACTGGGACAGTACCCTACGAGCAGTACTTC. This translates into CASSVATGTVPYEQYF.

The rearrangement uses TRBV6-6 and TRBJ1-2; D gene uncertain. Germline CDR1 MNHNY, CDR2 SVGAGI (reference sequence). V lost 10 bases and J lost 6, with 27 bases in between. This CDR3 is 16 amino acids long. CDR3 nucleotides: TGTGCCAACAGCCATGCGAGAGGGTGGTCAAGCGATGGCTACACCTTC. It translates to CANSHARGWSSDGYTF.

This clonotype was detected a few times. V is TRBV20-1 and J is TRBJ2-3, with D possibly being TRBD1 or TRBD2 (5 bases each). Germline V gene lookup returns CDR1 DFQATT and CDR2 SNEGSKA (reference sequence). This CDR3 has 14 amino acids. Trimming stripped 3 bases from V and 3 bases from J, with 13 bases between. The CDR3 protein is CSARGVGFTDTQYF. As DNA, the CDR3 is TGCAGTGCTAGGGGGGTGGGCTTTACAGATACGCAGTATTTT.

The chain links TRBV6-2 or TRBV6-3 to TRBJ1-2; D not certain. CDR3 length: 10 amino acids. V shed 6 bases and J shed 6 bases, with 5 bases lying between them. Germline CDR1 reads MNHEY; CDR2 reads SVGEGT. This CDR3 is CASRLDGYTF. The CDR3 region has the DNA TGTGCCAGCAGATTAGATGGCTACACCTTC.

The CDR3, as DNA: TGTGCCAGCAGTCCCCCTTGGGGGACAGGGGTCGCTTACGAGCAGTACTTC. Translated: CASSPPWGTGVAYEQYF. The chain links TRBV6-1 to TRBJ2-7; 10 bases are a match to TRBD1. Germline V CDR1 and CDR2: MNHNS, SASEGT. This CDR3 comprises 17 residues. Trimming took 5 bases from V and 4 from J; bases not matched to a gene: 14.

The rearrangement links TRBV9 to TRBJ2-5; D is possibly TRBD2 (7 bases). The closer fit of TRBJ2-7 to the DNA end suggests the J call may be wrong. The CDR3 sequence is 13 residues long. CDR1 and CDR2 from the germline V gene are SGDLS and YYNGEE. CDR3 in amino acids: CASSEGGESEQYF. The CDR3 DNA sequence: TGTGCCAGCAGCGAGGGGGGGGAAAGCGAGCAGTACTTC.

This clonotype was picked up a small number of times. The CDR3 nucleotides read TGTGCCAGCAGCTTAACCGGGACTGAATATGGCTACACCTTC. It is translated as CASSLTGTEYGYTF. V and J are TRBV7-3 and TRBJ1-2, with a possible D match to TRBD1 (5 bases). CDR3 length equals 14 residues. Germline V lookup: CDR1 SGHTA, CDR2 FQGTGA. The V and J ends lost 0 bases and 5 bases respectively, with 10 bases between them. Filled out from reference TRBV7-3 and TRBJ1-2, the complete variable domain reads GAGVSQTPSNKVTEKGKYVELRCDPISGHTALYWYRQSLGQGPEFLIYFQGTGAADDSGLPNDRFFAVRPEGSVSTLKIQRTERGDSAVYLCASSLTGTEYGYTFGSGTRLTVV.

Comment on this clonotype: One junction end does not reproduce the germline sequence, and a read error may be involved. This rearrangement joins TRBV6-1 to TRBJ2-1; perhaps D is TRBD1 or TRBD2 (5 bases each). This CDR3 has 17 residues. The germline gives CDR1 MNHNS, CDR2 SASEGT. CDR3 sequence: CASSQERPLGAEDEQFF. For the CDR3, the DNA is TGCGCCAGCAGCCAAGAGAGGCCCCTCGGGGCTGAAGATGAGCAGTTCTTC.

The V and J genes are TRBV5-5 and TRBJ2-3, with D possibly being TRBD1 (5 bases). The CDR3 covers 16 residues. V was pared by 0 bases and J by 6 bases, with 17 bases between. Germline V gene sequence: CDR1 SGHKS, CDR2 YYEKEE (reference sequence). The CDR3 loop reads CASSLEWSGKGDTQYF. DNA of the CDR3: TGTGCCAGCAGCTTGGAATGGTCAGGGAAGGGGGATACGCAGTATTTT.

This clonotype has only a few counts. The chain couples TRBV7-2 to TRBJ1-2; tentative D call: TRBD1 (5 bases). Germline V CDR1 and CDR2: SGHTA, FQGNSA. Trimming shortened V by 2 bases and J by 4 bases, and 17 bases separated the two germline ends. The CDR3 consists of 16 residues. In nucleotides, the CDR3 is TGTGCCAGCAGCTTATCATCCCGGGGACGGGGCTATGGCTACACCTTC. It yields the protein CASSLSSRGRGYGYTF.

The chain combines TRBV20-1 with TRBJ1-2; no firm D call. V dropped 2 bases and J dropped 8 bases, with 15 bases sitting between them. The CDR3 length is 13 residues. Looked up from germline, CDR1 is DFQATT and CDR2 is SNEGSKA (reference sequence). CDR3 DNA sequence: TGCAGTGCTAGAAGTAACGTAGGCCGCGGCTACACCTTC. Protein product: CSARSNVGRGYTF.

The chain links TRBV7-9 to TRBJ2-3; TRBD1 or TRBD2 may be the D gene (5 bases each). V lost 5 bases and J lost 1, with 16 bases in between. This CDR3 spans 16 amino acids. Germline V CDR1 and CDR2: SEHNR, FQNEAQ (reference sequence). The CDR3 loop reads CASSPRPRDGTDTQYF. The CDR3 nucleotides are TGTGCCAGCAGCCCCCGTCCACGGGACGGCACAGATACGCAGTATTTT.

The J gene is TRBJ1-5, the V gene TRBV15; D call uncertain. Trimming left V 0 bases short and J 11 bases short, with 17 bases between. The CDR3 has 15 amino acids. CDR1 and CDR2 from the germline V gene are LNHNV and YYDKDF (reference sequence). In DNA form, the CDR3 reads TGTGCCACCAGCAGAGATCGTAGGCTGGGGAGGACCCAGCATTTT. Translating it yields CATSRDRRLGRTQHF.

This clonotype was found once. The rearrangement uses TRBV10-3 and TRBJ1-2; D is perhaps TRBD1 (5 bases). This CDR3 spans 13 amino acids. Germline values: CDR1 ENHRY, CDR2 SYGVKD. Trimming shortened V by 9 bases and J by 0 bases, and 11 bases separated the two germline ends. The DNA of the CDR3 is TGTGCCATGCGGGGGTCAACTAACTATGGCTACACCTTC. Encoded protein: CAMRGSTNYGYTF.

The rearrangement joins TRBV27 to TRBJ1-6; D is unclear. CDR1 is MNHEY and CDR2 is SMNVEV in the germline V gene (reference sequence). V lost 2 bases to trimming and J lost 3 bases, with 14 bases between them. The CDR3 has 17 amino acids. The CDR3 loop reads CASSLNTLRIYNSPLHF. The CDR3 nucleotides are TGTGCCAGCAGTTTAAATACACTTCGGATCTATAATTCACCCCTCCACTTT.